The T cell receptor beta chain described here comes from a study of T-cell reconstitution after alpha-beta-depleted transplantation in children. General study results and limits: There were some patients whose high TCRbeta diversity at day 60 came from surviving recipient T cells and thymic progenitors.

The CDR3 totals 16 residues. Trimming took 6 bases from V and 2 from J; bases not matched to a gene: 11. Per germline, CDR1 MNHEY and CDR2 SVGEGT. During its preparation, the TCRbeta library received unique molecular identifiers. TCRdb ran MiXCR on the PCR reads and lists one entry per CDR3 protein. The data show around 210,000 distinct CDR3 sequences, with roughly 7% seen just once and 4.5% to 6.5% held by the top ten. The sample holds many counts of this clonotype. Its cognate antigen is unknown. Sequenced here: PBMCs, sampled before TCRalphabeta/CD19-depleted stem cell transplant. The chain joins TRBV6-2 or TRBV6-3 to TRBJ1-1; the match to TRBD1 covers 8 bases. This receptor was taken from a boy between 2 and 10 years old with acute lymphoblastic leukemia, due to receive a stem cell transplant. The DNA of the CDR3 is TGTGCCAGCAGAGACGACAGGGGCCCCGTCAACACTGAAGCTTTCTTT. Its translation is CASRDDRGPVNTEAFF.